This T cell receptor beta chain was sequenced for a study of OX40 agonist ivuxolimab in advanced cancers. Sequenced by immunoSEQ multiplex PCR; TCRdb stores in-frame clones only, minus some. This table has 75,000 to 100,000 clones, around 86% appearing once. This CDR3 has 13 residues. Looked up from germline, CDR1 is MNHGY and CDR2 is SAAAGT. The V end lost 6 bases, the J end lost 4 bases, and 11 bases lay between the germline ends. The chain recombines TRBV6-8 with TRBJ2-3; D gene unclear. Source: CD4+ or CD8+ T cells sorted from blood, taken in a trial of the OX40 agonist ivuxolimab. The clonotype originates from an adult with an advanced solid tumor such as melanoma, head and neck, liver or kidney cancer. Here the CDR3 reads CASRRPRADTQYF. CDR3 nucleotides: TGTGCCAGCAGAAGGCCTAGGGCAGATACGCAGTATTTT.